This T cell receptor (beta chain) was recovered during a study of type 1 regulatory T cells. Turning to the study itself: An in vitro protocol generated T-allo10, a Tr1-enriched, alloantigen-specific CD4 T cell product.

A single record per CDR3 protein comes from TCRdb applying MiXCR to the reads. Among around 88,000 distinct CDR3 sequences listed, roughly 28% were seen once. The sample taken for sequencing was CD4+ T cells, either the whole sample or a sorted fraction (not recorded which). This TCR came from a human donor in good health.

The CDR3 loop reads CAIRPLAGTYEQYF. The CDR3 coding sequence is TGTGCCATCCGACCACTAGCGGGGACCTACGAGCAGTACTTC. V usage is TRBV10-3 and J usage is TRBJ2-7; 10 bases align to TRBD2. The CDR3 runs 14 residues. J gave up 2 bases and V 8 bases, and 6 bases lay outside the gene matches. The germline gives CDR1 ENHRY, CDR2 SYGVKD.